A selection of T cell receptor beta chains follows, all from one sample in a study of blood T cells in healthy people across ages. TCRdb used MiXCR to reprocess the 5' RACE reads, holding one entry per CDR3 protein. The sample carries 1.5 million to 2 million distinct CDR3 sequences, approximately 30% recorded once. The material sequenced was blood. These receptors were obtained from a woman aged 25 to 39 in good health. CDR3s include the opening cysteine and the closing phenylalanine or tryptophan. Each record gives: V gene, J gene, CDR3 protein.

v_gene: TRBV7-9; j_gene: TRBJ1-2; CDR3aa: CASSLETAGDYGYTF
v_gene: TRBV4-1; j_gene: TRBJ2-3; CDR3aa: CASSQNGIRGTDSQYF
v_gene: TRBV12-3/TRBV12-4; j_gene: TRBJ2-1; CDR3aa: CASSLGKTGRHEQFF
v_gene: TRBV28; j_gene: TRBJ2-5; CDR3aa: CASRQKDYPKETQYF
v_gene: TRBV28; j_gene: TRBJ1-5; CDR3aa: CASSPYRSNQPQHF
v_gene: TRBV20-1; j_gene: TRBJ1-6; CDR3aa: CSARDRNNSPLHF
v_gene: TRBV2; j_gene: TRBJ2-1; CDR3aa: CASSAGLDDEQFF
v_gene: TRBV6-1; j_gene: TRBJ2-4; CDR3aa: CVSSRSSPLASAKNIQYF
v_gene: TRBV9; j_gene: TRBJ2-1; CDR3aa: CASSVAGGREVGEQFF
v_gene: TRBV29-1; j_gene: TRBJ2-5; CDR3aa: CSARSGYQETQYF